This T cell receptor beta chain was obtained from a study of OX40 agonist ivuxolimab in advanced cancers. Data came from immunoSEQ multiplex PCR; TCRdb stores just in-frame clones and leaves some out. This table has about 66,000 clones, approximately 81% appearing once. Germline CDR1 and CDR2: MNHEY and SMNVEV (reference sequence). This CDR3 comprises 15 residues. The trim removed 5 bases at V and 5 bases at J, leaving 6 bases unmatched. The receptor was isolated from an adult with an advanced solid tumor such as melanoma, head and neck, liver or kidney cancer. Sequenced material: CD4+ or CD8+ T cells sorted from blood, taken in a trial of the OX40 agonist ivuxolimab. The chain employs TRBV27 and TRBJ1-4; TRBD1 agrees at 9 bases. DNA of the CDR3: TGTGCCAGCAGTACCTACGGGACAGGGAATGAAAAACTGTTTTTT. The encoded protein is CASSTYGTGNEKLFF.